The table lists the clone carrying this T cell receptor (beta chain) with many counts. Unique molecular identifiers were built into the TCRbeta library. TCRdb independently ran MiXCR on the PCR reads; one entry per CDR3 protein. The table includes some 460,000 distinct CDR3 sequences, roughly 16% detected once. V trimming: 5 bases; J trimming: 2 bases; junction bases outside the gene matches: 2. The CDR3 runs to 13 residues. CDR1 is MNHEY and CDR2 is SVGAGI in the germline V gene. The data are from a study of T-cell reconstitution after alpha-beta-depleted transplantation in children. This TCR was recovered from a boy younger than two who had a stem cell transplant for Wiskott-Aldrich syndrome, so the T cells may come from the graft donor. The material was PBMCs, mostly from graft donor cells, obtained 360 days after TCRalphabeta/CD19-depleted stem cell transplant. This rearrangement joins TRBV6-5 to TRBJ1-2, with 7 positions matching TRBD1. In DNA, the CDR3 is TGTGCCAGCAGTGAGGGACAGAACTATGGCTACACCTTC. It translates to CASSEGQNYGYTF.